The 3 T cell receptor beta chains reported below all come from one sample, sequenced in a study of cytomegalovirus exposure and HLA in healthy donors. PCR was performed using 60 Vbeta and 13 Jbeta primers. The protocol was immunoSEQ multiplex PCR, while the TCRdb copy is restricted to in-frame clones and leaves out a portion. The data show roughly 150,000 clones, 65% to 80% seen once. Sequenced: PBMCs. The receptors stem from a woman between 45 and 60 years old in good health and CMV-seropositive.

The CDR3 region is CASQRAGSEKLFF. CDR3 DNA: TGTGCGTCCCAGAGGGCCGGGAGTGAAAAACTGTTTTTT. The rearrangement links TRBV2 to TRBJ1-4; D is unclear. The V gene's germline CDR1 is SNHLY and CDR2 FYNNEI. CDR3 size: 13 residues. Complete variable domain (other parts from reference TRBV2 and TRBJ1-4): EPEVTQTPSHQVTQMGQEVILRCVPISNHLYFYWYRQILGQKVEFLVSFYNNEISEKSEIFDDQFSVERPDGSNFTLKIRSTKLEDSAMYFCASQRAGSEKLFFGSGTQLSVL.

J is TRBJ2-2 and V is TRBV7-6; TRBD1 agrees at 12 bases. V shed 5 bases, J shed 5 bases, and the junction held 9 bases outside the gene matches. CDR3 length: 17 residues. CDR1 is SGHVS and CDR2 is FNYEAQ in the germline V gene. DNA of the CDR3: TGTGCCAGCAGCCCTGTCCGGGACAGGGGGCGGACCGGGGAGCTGTTTTTT. Residues: CASSPVRDRGRTGELFF. Looking up the rest from reference TRBV7-6 and TRBJ2-2 gives the full variable domain: GAGVSQSPRYKVTKRGQDVALRCDPISGHVSLYWYRQALGQGPEFLTYFNYEAQQDKSGLPNDRFSAERPEGSISTLTIQRTEQRDSAMYRCASSPVRDRGRTGELFFGEGSRLTVL.

The chain uses TRBV20-1 and TRBJ1-2, with D tentatively TRBD1 (5 bases). The V gene's germline CDR1 is DFQATT and CDR2 SNEGSKA (reference sequence). This CDR3 has 11 amino acids. V lost 7 bases, J lost 7 bases, and 13 bases lay in between. The CDR3 spells CSVQGLGGYTF. In DNA, the CDR3 is TGCAGTGTCCAGGGTTTAGGTGGCTACACCTTC.